Sequencing of this T cell receptor (beta chain) was carried out in a study of shared clonotypes between healthy human individuals. Measured with immunoSEQ multiplex PCR; TCRdb has only the in-frame clones, and not every one. This sample has roughly 2 million clones, with 90% to 97% found just once. The CDR3 sequence is 15 residues long. CDR1 ENHRY and CDR2 SYGVKD come from the germline V gene. Trimming took 7 bases from V and 0 from J, leaving 12 bases between them. The chain is built from TRBV10-3 and TRBJ2-2, with D tentatively TRBD1 (6 bases). The source is a man aged 18 to 30 in good health. The source material was naive CD4+ T cells sorted from blood. Regarding subset: CD45RA+ positively selected. Here the CDR3 reads CAITPAGANTGELFF. The CDR3 nucleotides read TGTGCCATCACCCCCGCAGGGGCGAACACCGGGGAGCTGTTTTTT.